These 15 T cell receptor beta chains share one sample of origin, sequenced in a study of cytomegalovirus exposure and HLA in healthy donors. The data were produced by immunoSEQ multiplex PCR, yet TCRdb's version contains in-frame clones alone and is incomplete. The profile shows about 360,000 clones, just over 85% of them singletons. Source material: PBMCs. The source is a young woman in good health and CMV-seronegative.

Remarks on this clone: The same CDR3 arises from other DNA sequences in this sample as well. The genes are TRBV28 and TRBJ2-7; TRBD1 agrees at 11 bases. V lost 4 bases to trimming and J lost 4 bases; unmatched junction nucleotides: 6. The germline CDR1 and CDR2 sequences are MDHEN and SYDVKM. CDR3 length equals 15 residues. The CDR3 DNA is TGTGCCAGCAGTTCCTCCGGGACAGGGGGTTACGAGCAGTACTTC. This sequence encodes CASSSSGTGGYEQYF.

The chain recombines TRBV7-8 with TRBJ2-4, with a tentative D call TRBD1 (6 bases). Germline V lookup: CDR1 SGHVS, CDR2 FQNEAQ. The CDR3 consists of 13 residues. Between the trimmed V and J ends, which lost 2 bases and 8 bases, there was a span of 10 bases. CDR3 coding DNA: TGTGCCAGCAGCTTACAGGGGATGGACATTCAGTACTTC. Translating gives CASSLQGMDIQYF.

The chain joins TRBV4-1 to TRBJ1-4, with TRBD1 matching over 9 bases. Per the germline V gene, CDR1 is MGHRA and CDR2 is YSYEKL. The CDR3 extends over 19 amino acids. Trimming took 0 bases from V and 7 from J; bases not matched to a gene: 15. CDR3 in amino acids: CASSQEAWRPDRGGEKLFF. For the CDR3, the DNA is TGCGCCAGCAGCCAAGAGGCATGGCGGCCGGACAGGGGCGGTGAAAAACTGTTTTTT.

This clone came up once. In DNA, the CDR3 is TGCGCCAGCAGCCAAGAATTTAATGGACTAGTGGCCGGGGAGCTGTTTTTT. Translated: CASSQEFNGLVAGELFF. This chain uses TRBV4-1 with TRBJ2-2; 7 bases align to TRBD2. Germline V CDR1 and CDR2: MGHRA, YSYEKL. V shed 0 bases and J 6 bases; nucleotides not matched to a gene: 10. The CDR3 has 17 residues.

Comments on this clone: The junction departs from germline at one end; a sequencing error may be responsible. The chain carries TRBV28 and TRBJ1-5; TRBD1 agrees at 7 bases. CDR1 MDHEN and CDR2 SYDVKM come from the germline V gene. The CDR3 length is 15 residues. This CDR3 is CASTLGGNGYQPQHF. In DNA, the CDR3 is TGTGCCAGCACTTTAGGGGGCAACGGGTATCAGCCCCAGCATTTT.

V gene TRBV29-1 combines with J gene TRBJ2-7; TRBD2 might be the D (5 bases). The V gene lost 4 bases and the J gene lost 1 base, with 11 bases spanning the gap. CDR1 SQVTM and CDR2 ANQGSEA come from the germline V gene. This CDR3 spans 13 amino acids. The CDR3 sequence: CSVAGLESYEQYF. The CDR3 nucleotides are TGCAGCGTTGCCGGACTGGAATCCTACGAGCAGTACTTC.

CDR3: CASSDPGLGRFDEQFF. The DNA of the CDR3 is TGTGCCAGCAGTGACCCGGGACTAGGTCGGTTCGATGAGCAGTTCTTC. The V and J genes are TRBV2 and TRBJ2-1, with 8 bases aligning to TRBD2. The CDR3 length is 16 residues. Germline values: CDR1 SNHLY, CDR2 FYNNEI. The J segment lost 8 bases and the V segment lost 3 bases, leaving 12 bases of the junction unmatched.

This chain uses TRBV10-3 with TRBJ1-2; 8 bases map to TRBD1. The germline V gene encodes CDR1 ENHRY and CDR2 SYGVKD. The CDR3 contains 14 residues. Unmatched junction bases numbered 11, after V lost 7 bases and J lost 7 bases. DNA of the CDR3: TGTGCCATCACCCAGGGGAACAGGGGGTTTGGCTACACCTTC. It yields the protein CAITQGNRGFGYTF.

The chain employs TRBV11-2 and TRBJ1-3; possibly TRBD1 for D (6 bases). Germline V gives CDR1 SGHAT, CDR2 FQNNGV. Trimming shortened V by 1 base and J by 1 base, and 11 bases separated the two germline ends. The CDR3 is 16 amino acids. The CDR3: CASSLADRISGNTIYF. As DNA, the CDR3 is TGTGCCAGCAGCTTAGCTGACAGGATTTCTGGAAACACCATATATTTT.

J is TRBJ2-3 and V is TRBV15; 8 bases align to TRBD2. CDR1 and CDR2 (germline): LNHNV, YYDKDF (reference sequence). V lost 3 bases and J lost 3; bases outside the gene matches: 8. This CDR3 has 16 amino acids. CDR3 nucleotide sequence: TGTGCCACCAGCAGCAGACTAGCGCCACGGACAGATACGCAGTATTTT. Translation gives CATSSRLAPRTDTQYF. Full variable domain (remainder filled in from reference TRBV15 and TRBJ2-3): DAMVIQNPRYQVTQFGKPVTLSCSQTLNHNVMYWYQQKSSQAPKLLFHYYDKDFNNEADTPDNFQSRRPNTSFCFLDIRSPGLGDTAMYLCATSSRLAPRTDTQYFGPGTRLTVL.

The rearrangement joins TRBV7-8 to TRBJ2-2; a weak D match, TRBD1 (5 bases). Germline CDR1 is SGHVS and CDR2 is FQNEAQ. The CDR3 is 13 residues long. V was pared by 1 base and J by 7 bases, with 7 bases between. In DNA, the CDR3 is TGTGCCAGCAGCTTAGGGGGCATCGGGGAGCTGTTTTTT. The encoded protein is CASSLGGIGELFF.

This rearrangement joins TRBV9 to TRBJ2-3; possibly TRBD2 for D (6 bases). CDR3 length: 15 residues. V shed 0 bases and J shed 4 bases, with 12 bases lying between them. Germline CDR1 reads SGDLS; CDR2 reads YYNGEE. Here the CDR3 DNA reads TGTGCCAGCAGCGTAGTGGGGGGAAAATCAGATACGCAGTATTTT. It codes for CASSVVGGKSDTQYF. The whole variable domain, remainder taken from reference TRBV9 and TRBJ2-3, is DSGVTQTPKHLITATGQRVTLRCSPRSGDLSVYWYQQSLDQGLQFLIQYYNGEERAKGNILERFSAQQFPDLHSELNLSSLELGDSALYFCASSVVGGKSDTQYFGPGTRLTVL.

The CDR3 nucleotides are TGTGCCAGCAGTTACTCCGCGACAGGGGGACCCACCTTC. Its protein is CASSYSATGGPTF. The chain joins TRBV27 to TRBJ1-2; TRBD1 matches 9 bases. V shed 4 bases and J 13 bases; nucleotides not matched to a gene: 10. The CDR3 sequence is 13 residues long. Germline V lookup: CDR1 MNHEY, CDR2 SMNVEV (reference sequence).

The chain links TRBV30 to TRBJ1-1; maybe TRBD1 (6 bases). V lost 5 bases, J lost 8 bases, and 15 bases lay in between. Germline CDR1 reads GTSNPN; CDR2 reads SVGIG (reference sequence). The CDR3 is made up of 12 amino acids. CDR3 amino acids: CAWLTRTAEAFF. In DNA form, the CDR3 reads TGTGCCTGGTTAACTCGGACAGCCGAAGCTTTCTTT.

This chain connects TRBV2 to TRBJ2-4; 7 bases match TRBD1. The CDR3 spans 16 residues. Germline CDR1 is SNHLY and CDR2 is FYNNEI. The V and J ends lost 6 bases and 2 bases, in that order; junction bases with no gene match: 10. In DNA form, the CDR3 reads TGTGCCAGCAGACAACAGACAGGGTACCCCAAAAACATTCAGTACTTC. This gives the protein CASRQQTGYPKNIQYF. The entire variable domain, with the rest obtained from reference TRBV2 and TRBJ2-4, is as follows: EPEVTQTPSHQVTQMGQEVILRCVPISNHLYFYWYRQILGQKVEFLVSFYNNEISEKSEIFDDQFSVERPDGSNFTLKIRSTKLEDSAMYFCASRQQTGYPKNIQYFGAGTRLSVL.